This is a list of T cell receptor beta chains from one sample in a study of T-cell reconstitution after alpha-beta-depleted transplantation in children. TCRdb redid the calling of the PCR reads with MiXCR, one entry per CDR3 protein. The top ten clones hold 13% to 15% of a sample with around 580,000 distinct CDR3 sequences, about 23% of them seen once. The source material was PBMCs, mostly from graft donor cells, sampled 360 days after TCRalphabeta/CD19-depleted stem cell transplant. These receptors all stem from a boy under two years old who had a stem cell transplant for acute myeloid leukemia, so the T cells may come from the graft donor. Each CDR3 is given with its conserved first and last residue. The D gene is left open where the match is weak. The size of a clone is reported for some rows only, either as once, few or many, or as a class for expanded clones.

J gene | V gene | D gene | clone size | CDR3 DNA | CDR3 protein
TRBJ2-5 | TRBV19 | . | few | TGTGCCAGTAGTATAGGAGGAAGAGAGCTAGAGACCCAGTACTTC | CASSIGGRELETQYF
TRBJ2-7 | TRBV5-1 | . | many | TGCGCCAGCAGCTTGGGACAGATAAACCCCTACGAGCAGTACTTC | CASSLGQINPYEQYF
TRBJ2-2 | TRBV6-1 | TRBD1 | . | TGTGCCAGCGGAAGGACCGGGACAGGGGGGACCGGGGAGCTGTTTTTT | CASGRTGTGGTGELFF
TRBJ2-7 | TRBV29-1 | . | many | TGCAGCGTCGCCCGCGACAGAACCTACGAGCAGTACTTC | CSVARDRTYEQYF
TRBJ2-2 | TRBV29-1 | . | . | TGCAGCGGAGGCCCGAGGGGGACCGGGGAGCTGTTTTTT | CSGGPRGTGELFF
TRBJ1-5 | TRBV5-6 | . | many | TGTGCCAGCAGCTTGACAGGGCGGGCGGAAGATCAGCCCCAGCATTTT | CASSLTGRAEDQPQHF
TRBJ2-7 | TRBV6-2/TRBV6-3 | TRBD1 | . | TGTGCCAGCAGGAACAGGGGCGACTTTTCGTACGAGCAGTACTTC | CASRNRGDFSYEQYF
TRBJ2-4 | TRBV6-5 | . | . | TGTGCCAGCAGTTACTCCGTGGGGGGTGCCTGGCTTGACATTCAGTACTTC | CASSYSVGGAWLDIQYF
TRBJ2-1 | TRBV29-1 | . | many | TGCAGCGTTGAGGGTTCTTCCTCCTACAATGAGCAGTTCTTC | CSVEGSSSYNEQFF
TRBJ2-7 | TRBV20-1 | . | . | TGCAGTGCTAGTCCCCGTCTCCCCGGGACTCGGAGAGACTACGAGCAGTACTTC | CSASPRLPGTRRDYEQYF
TRBJ1-1 | TRBV12-3/TRBV12-4 | TRBD1 | many | TGTGCCAGCCGCCGGGACAGGGAAGCTTTCTTT | CASRRDREAFF
TRBJ2-1 | TRBV12-3/TRBV12-4 | TRBD1 | . | TGTGCCAGCAGCCTTTCGCGTTCCGGGACAGGGGGTTACAATGAGCAGTTCTTC | CASSLSRSGTGGYNEQFF
TRBJ2-2 | TRBV28 | . | many | TGTGCCAGCAGCCGACAGCGTACGAACACCGGGGAGCTGTTTTTT | CASSRQRTNTGELFF
TRBJ2-1 | TRBV24-1 | TRBD1 | few | TGTGCCACCAGTGAGTCGGGACAGTTAAACAATGAGCAGTTCTTC | CATSESGQLNNEQFF
TRBJ2-2 | TRBV7-2 | . | many | TGTGCCAGCAGCTTAGAATTAACGGTTAGGGCCGGGGAGCTGTTTTTT | CASSLELTVRAGELFF
TRBJ2-7 | TRBV3-1 | . | many | TGTGCCAGCAGCCAATACCCCCCGGACGAGCAGTACTTC | CASSQYPPDEQYF
TRBJ2-1 | TRBV20-1 | . | few | TGCAGTGCTAGAGACCCTTCCCGACAGCTTACCCTGAGCTCCTACAATGAGCAGTTCTTC | CSARDPSRQLTLSSYNEQFF
TRBJ2-6 | TRBV18 | . | few | TGTGCCAGCTCCCCCCTCCAAAGCTCTGGGGCCAACGTCCTGACTTTC | CASSPLQSSGANVLTF